This entry lists 2 T cell receptor beta chains sequenced from one sample in a study of PD-1 blockade in classical Hodgkin lymphoma. Every one of the patients relapsed after autologous stem cell transplantation (brentuximab vedotin exposure was variable). The repertoire was sequenced with immunoSEQ multiplex PCR; TCRdb's copy has only in-frame clones and lacks some. This repertoire shows about 50,000 clones, about two thirds found once; its top ten account for about 15%. The material sequenced was peripheral blood mononuclear cells (PBMCs), taken before the second cycle of nivolumab. Receptor source: a human donor with classical Hodgkin lymphoma.

This sequence joins TRBV4-3 and TRBJ1-1; TRBD1 is a possible D gene (6 bases). Germline CDR1 is LGHNA and CDR2 is YSLEER. CDR3 length: 12 residues. V was shortened by 0 bases and J by 11 bases, with 10 bases between the two germline ends. This CDR3 reads CASSQDRGAAFF. The CDR3, as DNA: TGCGCCAGCAGCCAAGATCGGGGGGCGGCTTTCTTT.

The J gene is TRBJ1-5, the V gene TRBV27; D ambiguous. The CDR3 runs to 15 residues. Germline CDR1 and CDR2: MNHEY and SMNVEV (reference sequence). Trimming took off 8 bases at V and 1 base at J, with 15 bases between the two ends. DNA of the CDR3: TGTGCCAGCGGCCCCATCGGAGGGAGCAATCAGCCCCAGCATTTT. It yields the protein CASGPIGGSNQPQHF.